These 22 T cell receptor beta chains were all obtained from the same sample, sequenced in a study of beta chain features in type 1 diabetes. Study-wide findings and caveats: Among all four CD4+ subsets, Type 1 diabetes patients had TCRB CDR3s that were moderately but significantly shorter.

Isolated RNA was reverse transcribed in full, so expressed TCRB transcripts were sequenced. Assay used: immunoSEQ multiplex PCR; TCRdb lists only in-frame clones, some missing. The sample records approximately 360,000 clones, roughly 12% being singletons. Their target antigens are unknown. Sequencing was performed on naive CD4+ T cells from blood. All receptors come from a woman under 30 with type 1 diabetes.

This clone appeared a few times. The chain employs TRBV19 and TRBJ2-1, with D tentatively TRBD1 (5 bases). The germline CDR1 and CDR2 sequences are LNHDA and SQIVND (reference sequence). This CDR3 spans 11 amino acids. V lost 7 bases and J lost 10, with 11 bases in between. The CDR3 spells CASTLGVEQFF. The CDR3 DNA reads as TGTGCCAGTACCCTAGGGGTAGAGCAGTTCTTC.

This clone came up a few times. This chain links TRBV7-2 with TRBJ2-1; 8 bases map to TRBD1. Trimming removed 5 bases from V and 9 bases from J; junction bases left unmatched: 12. This CDR3 contains 15 residues. Germline V gene data show CDR1 as SGHTA and CDR2 as FQGNSA. CDR3 nucleotide sequence: TGTGCCAGCAGCCATCACACCGACAGGGGACTTGAGCAGTTCTTC. Translation: CASSHHTDRGLEQFF.

This clone appeared a few times. The V gene is TRBV11-2, the J gene TRBJ2-7; 11 bases fit TRBD2. CDR1 SGHAT and CDR2 FQNNGV come from the germline V gene. V shed 5 bases, J shed 0 bases, and the junction held 6 bases outside the gene matches. The CDR3 loop spans 16 amino acids. The CDR3 is CASSVASGGFSYEQYF. As DNA, the CDR3 is TGTGCCAGCAGCGTCGCTAGCGGGGGGTTCTCCTACGAGCAGTACTTC.

V and J are TRBV5-1 and TRBJ2-1; D uncertain. There are 11 residues in the CDR3. Trimming pared 4 bases from V and 5 bases from J, leaving 4 bases between. Germline V gene data show CDR1 as SGHRS and CDR2 as YFSETQ. This CDR3 is CASSIDNEQFF. In DNA form, the CDR3 reads TGCGCCAGCAGCATAGACAATGAGCAGTTCTTC.

In its sample, this clone was seen a few times. The chain has TRBV30 and TRBJ2-3, with 7 nucleotides matching TRBD1. The CDR3 covers 14 residues. Germline V gene lookup returns CDR1 GTSNPN and CDR2 SVGIG (reference sequence). The V and J ends lost 2 bases and 1 base, in that order; junction bases with no gene match: 3. The CDR3 region is CAWSRQGGTDTQYF. CDR3 sequence (DNA): TGTGCCTGGAGTAGACAGGGAGGCACAGATACGCAGTATTTT.

The rearrangement joins TRBV29-1 to TRBJ2-1; D is unresolved. Trimming cost V 5 bases and J 10 bases, with 12 bases left between them. Germline assignment: CDR1 SQVTM and CDR2 ANQGSEA. This CDR3 has 11 residues. The CDR3 DNA reads as TGCAGCGTTCAGGTGCTTCGGGAGCAGTTCTTC. It codes for CSVQVLREQFF.

This clone was counted a few times. J is TRBJ2-5 and V is TRBV12-5; tentative D call: TRBD2 (5 bases). This CDR3 comprises 14 residues. Deletions cut 4 bases from V and 2 bases from J, with 11 bases between. CDR1 and CDR2 (germline): LGHNT, FRNRAP. CDR3 region: CASGSAGRQETQYF. The CDR3, as DNA: TGTGCTAGTGGTTCGGCGGGCCGACAAGAGACCCAGTACTTC.

This clone has only a few counts. The chain recombines TRBV11-2 with TRBJ1-4; 8 bases are a match to TRBD1. The CDR3 sequence is 14 residues long. From germline, CDR1 is SGHAT and CDR2 FQNNGV. V was clipped by 4 bases and J by 7 bases; unmatched bases: 5. CDR3 in amino acids: CASSSQGASEKLFF. Here the CDR3 DNA reads TGTGCCAGCAGCTCTCAGGGGGCCAGTGAAAAACTGTTTTTT. Full variable domain (rest looked up from reference TRBV11-2 and TRBJ1-4): EAGVAQSPRYKIIEKRQSVAFWCNPISGHATLYWYQQILGQGPKLLIQFQNNGVVDDSQLPKDRFSAERLKGVDSTLKIQPAKLEDSAVYLCASSSQGASEKLFFGSGTQLSVL.

V is TRBV5-1 and J is TRBJ1-6, with D tentatively TRBD1 (6 bases). CDR1 is SGHRS and CDR2 is YFSETQ in the germline V gene. The CDR3 sequence is 14 residues long. Trimming removed 0 bases at V and 7 bases at J, with 8 bases between. CDR3 nucleotide sequence: TGCGCCAGCAGCTTGGGGACAGAGAATTCACCCCTCCACTTT. This gives the protein CASSLGTENSPLHF.

This sequence joins TRBV6-5 and TRBJ2-5, with D unclear. The CDR3 spans 15 residues. Trimming stripped 1 base from V and 2 bases from J, with 11 bases between. Germline CDR1 MNHEY, CDR2 SVGAGI. CDR3 nucleotides: TGTGCCAGCAGTTACTATGCGCGGAGTCAAGAGACCCAGTACTTC. This codes for CASSYYARSQETQYF.

This chain links TRBV7-8 with TRBJ2-1; a possible D gene is TRBD2 (5 bases). V was pared by 7 bases and J by 3 bases, with 16 bases between. Germline V gives CDR1 SGHVS, CDR2 FQNEAQ. This CDR3 has 15 residues. The DNA for the CDR3 is TGTGCCAGCAACACGGGGTCAGGTTACTACAATGAGCAGTTCTTC. Amino acids: CASNTGSGYYNEQFF.

The chain uses TRBV28 and TRBJ2-7, with TRBD1 identical over 9 bases. The CDR3 runs 15 residues. Germline V gene sequence: CDR1 MDHEN, CDR2 SYDVKM. The V and J ends lost 6 bases and 2 bases, in that order; junction bases with no gene match: 8. The CDR3 loop reads CASSGGTGRAYEQYF. The DNA for the CDR3 is TGTGCCAGCAGCGGCGGGACAGGGAGAGCCTACGAGCAGTACTTC.

A few counts support this clone. The CDR3 nucleotides read TGTGCCAGCAGCCCCGGACAGGGGGCGCTTGTCGGGGAGCTGTTTTTT. It codes for CASSPGQGALVGELFF. The rearrangement uses TRBV7-2 and TRBJ2-2, with 11 bases matching TRBD1. There are 16 residues in the CDR3. Germline V CDR1 and CDR2: SGHTA, FQGNSA. Trimming removed 5 bases from V and 7 bases from J; junction bases left unmatched: 9.

The chain joins TRBV9 to TRBJ1-3; 7 nucleotides line up with TRBD1. The V gene end was trimmed by 3 bases and the J gene end by 2 bases; junction bases not matched to a gene: 2. The CDR3 has 14 amino acids. Germline V gene sequence: CDR1 SGDLS, CDR2 YYNGEE. CDR3 DNA sequence: TGTGCCAGCAGCGCGACAGGGACTGGAAACACCATATATTTT. This sequence encodes CASSATGTGNTIYF.

This clone was counted a few times. The chain's CDR3 is CASSLQGWQETQYF. DNA of the CDR3: TGTGCCAGCAGCTTGCAGGGTTGGCAAGAGACCCAGTACTTC. V usage is TRBV7-9 and J usage is TRBJ2-5; maybe TRBD1 (5 bases). Germline V gene sequence: CDR1 SEHNR, CDR2 FQNEAQ (reference sequence). The CDR3 runs to 14 residues. V was clipped by 3 bases and J by 2 bases, with 10 bases between them.

V is TRBV4-1 and J is TRBJ1-5; the D is unclear. Between the trimmed V and J ends, which lost 5 bases and 8 bases, there was a span of 16 bases. The CDR3 is 14 amino acids. Germline lookup yields CDR1 MGHRA and CDR2 YSYEKL. CDR3 DNA: TGCGCCAGCAGCGAGACGGGGTATGTGGAGCCCCAGCATTTT. Its translation is CASSETGYVEPQHF.

The rearrangement joins TRBV15 to TRBJ1-2, with D perhaps TRBD1 (6 bases). CDR1 and CDR2 (germline): LNHNV, YYDKDF (reference sequence). This CDR3 comprises 15 residues. Trimming cost V 4 bases and J 3 bases, with 15 bases left between them. CDR3 nucleotide sequence: TGTGCCACCAGCACCTTGGAACAGGGATACTATGGCTACACCTTC. The encoded protein is CATSTLEQGYYGYTF. Based on the CDR3 plus reference TRBV15 and TRBJ1-2, the full variable domain is DAMVIQNPRYQVTQFGKPVTLSCSQTLNHNVMYWYQQKSSQAPKLLFHYYDKDFNNEADTPDNFQSRRPNTSFCFLDIRSPGLGDTAMYLCATSTLEQGYYGYTFGSGTRLTVV.

In this sample, this clone turned up a few times. The junction departs from the called germline gene at one end, perhaps through a read error. This chain connects TRBV18 to TRBJ2-2; unclear D gene. Germline CDR1 KGHSH, CDR2 LQKENI. This CDR3 has 13 residues. The chain's CDR3 is CASSPPSTGELFF. CDR3 coding DNA: TGTGCCAGCTCCCCACCCTCCACCGGGGAGCTGTTTTTT.

The chain combines TRBV11-2 with TRBJ2-7; TRBD2 matches 11 bases. Germline V gene lookup returns CDR1 SGHAT and CDR2 FQNNGV. This CDR3 is 14 amino acids long. Unmatched junction bases numbered 7, after V lost 6 bases and J lost 6 bases. The chain's CDR3 is CASRVLAGGLEQYF. The CDR3 DNA reads TGTGCCAGCAGGGTCCTAGCGGGAGGTCTCGAGCAGTACTTC.

This clone has just a few counts. V is TRBV30 and J is TRBJ1-1; no definite D call. The length of the CDR3 is 13 residues. Germline loops: CDR1 GTSNPN, CDR2 SVGIG (reference sequence). V dropped 0 bases and J dropped 1 base, with 6 bases sitting between them. The CDR3 bases are TGTGCCTGGAGTGTACGCGGGAACACTGAAGCTTTCTTT. As protein: CAWSVRGNTEAFF.

This clone was counted between two and nine times. V usage is TRBV25-1 and J usage is TRBJ1-2, with D uncertain. There are 14 residues in the CDR3. V lost 6 bases and J lost 0, with 11 bases in between. From germline, CDR1 is MGHDK and CDR2 SYGVNS. The CDR3 DNA reads as TGTGCCAGCAGCAGTATGGTCACTAACTATGGCTACACCTTC. Its protein is CASSSMVTNYGYTF.

The rearrangement joins TRBV9 to TRBJ1-1; D perhaps matches TRBD1 (5 bases). Germline V gene data show CDR1 as SGDLS and CDR2 as YYNGEE. The CDR3 is 14 residues long. The V and J ends lost 3 bases and 1 base respectively, with 10 bases between them. In nucleotides, the CDR3 is TGTGCCAGCAGCGGACGACAGAGGAACACTGAAGCTTTCTTT. Translation gives CASSGRQRNTEAFF.